One sample yielded the 3 T cell receptor beta chains listed below, sequenced in a study of beta chain features in type 1 diabetes. Sequencing targeted expressed TCRB transcripts, as all isolated RNA had been reverse transcribed. TCRdb's table, derived via immunoSEQ multiplex PCR, lists solely in-frame clones and lacks some. The sample includes a few hundred thousand clones, approximately 9.9% of them seen just once. The sample comprised naive CD4+ T cells from blood. These receptor sequences come from a woman aged 30 to 39 in good health.

This clone was observed a few times. This sequence joins TRBV9 and TRBJ2-1; 10 bases align to TRBD2. With V trimmed by 4 bases and J by 4 bases, 5 bases remained unmatched. Germline V gene lookup returns CDR1 SGDLS and CDR2 YYNGEE. This CDR3 comprises 15 residues. The CDR3 bases are TGTGCCAGCAGCACCCTAGCGGGGGTTTACAATGAGCAGTTCTTC. Encoded protein: CASSTLAGVYNEQFF.

V gene TRBV7-2 combines with J gene TRBJ2-7, with 10 positions matching TRBD2. With 2 bases clipped from V and 7 bases from J, the junction kept 5 bases outside the gene matches. The CDR3 sequence is 14 residues long. CDR1 is SGHTA and CDR2 is FQGNSA in the germline V gene. CDR3 sequence: CASSLSGRAREQYF. Written as DNA, the CDR3 is TGTGCCAGCAGCTTAAGCGGGAGGGCGAGGGAGCAGTACTTC.

The table lists this clone with a few counts. The chain joins TRBV30 to TRBJ1-2; no clear D gene. The ends were cut back, 3 bases at V and 2 bases at J, with 13 bases in the middle. This CDR3 spans 14 amino acids. Germline V gene sequence: CDR1 GTSNPN, CDR2 SVGIG (reference sequence). CDR3 amino acids: CAWREVPSNYGYTF. The DNA for the CDR3 is TGTGCCTGGAGGGAGGTCCCCAGCAACTATGGCTACACCTTC.